The 23 T cell receptor beta chains presented below share a single source sample, sequenced in a study of cytomegalovirus exposure and HLA in healthy donors. The PCR ran on 60 Vbeta and 13 Jbeta primers. TCRdb keeps only in-frame clones here, not all; method: immunoSEQ multiplex PCR. The table includes about 200,000 clones, roughly three quarters detected once. Input material: PBMCs. These receptors were taken from a male donor in good health and CMV-seropositive.

The J gene is TRBJ2-3, the V gene TRBV6-5; TRBD2 matches 9 bases. In germline, CDR1 is MNHEY, CDR2 SVGAGI. CDR3 size: 15 residues. Trimming took 3 bases from V and 3 from J; bases not matched to a gene: 4. CDR3 sequence: CASSYRREGTDTQYF. CDR3 sequence (DNA): TGTGCCAGCAGTTATAGGCGGGAGGGAACAGATACGCAGTATTTT.

The chain employs TRBV9 and TRBJ2-7; 8 positions agree with TRBD1. Germline CDR1 SGDLS, CDR2 YYNGEE. There are 16 residues in the CDR3. The J segment lost 4 bases and the V segment lost 3 bases, leaving 12 bases of the junction unmatched. The CDR3 sequence is CASSEADRVRPYEQYF. The CDR3 coding sequence is TGTGCCAGCAGCGAGGCGGACAGGGTGAGACCTTACGAGCAGTACTTC.

This chain joins TRBV19 and TRBJ2-2; 7 positions agree with TRBD2. CDR3 length: 16 amino acids. The germline V gene has CDR1 LNHDA and CDR2 SQIVND (reference sequence). Trimming cost V 0 bases and J 5 bases; bases outside gene matches: 6. In DNA form, the CDR3 reads TGTGCCAGTAGTATAGATTCTAGCGGTGGGACCGGGGAGCTGTTTTTT. It encodes CASSIDSSGGTGELFF.

V is TRBV27 and J is TRBJ2-5; no reliable D call. CDR3 length: 14 residues. Germline values: CDR1 MNHEY, CDR2 SMNVEV (reference sequence). V was shortened by 5 bases and J by 4 bases, with 14 bases between the two germline ends. The CDR3 protein is CASSGVPSRETQYF. CDR3 nucleotides: TGTGCCAGCAGTGGAGTGCCCAGCAGAGAGACCCAGTACTTC.

This clone has just a few counts. The chain joins TRBV5-6 to TRBJ1-2; D remains ambiguous. Germline lookup yields CDR1 SGHDT and CDR2 YYEEEE. Trimming took off 2 bases at V and 0 bases at J, with 11 bases between the two ends. The CDR3 consists of 15 residues. This chain's CDR3 is CASSFPKRANYGYTF. For the CDR3, the DNA is TGTGCCAGCAGCTTTCCCAAGCGGGCTAACTATGGCTACACCTTC.

The chain carries TRBV18 and TRBJ1-5; D remains ambiguous. The CDR3 has 12 residues. V shed 3 bases and J shed 4 bases, with 4 bases lying between them. Germline assignment: CDR1 KGHSH and CDR2 LQKENI. The DNA for the CDR3 is TGTGCCAGCTCACCTTATAATCAGCCCCAGCATTTT. This codes for CASSPYNQPQHF.

With respect to this clone: This CDR3 is also generated by other DNA sequences in the sample. The chain combines TRBV5-6 with TRBJ2-3; a weak D match, TRBD1 (5 bases). Germline V gene data show CDR1 as SGHDT and CDR2 as YYEEEE. This CDR3 region has 11 residues. Trimming removed 8 bases from V and 7 bases from J, with 11 bases in between. The CDR3 region is CASSQGHTQYF. The CDR3 DNA reads as TGTGCCAGTAGTCAGGGTCATACGCAGTATTTT. The whole variable domain, filled in from reference TRBV5-6 and TRBJ2-3, reads DAGVTQSPTHLIKTRGQQVTLRCSPKSGHDTVSWYQQALGQGPQFIFQYYEEEERQRGNFPDRFSGHQFPNYSSELNVNALLLGDSALYLCASSQGHTQYFGPGTRLTVL.

The chain is built from TRBV30 and TRBJ2-7; 10 bases are shared with TRBD2. Germline V gives CDR1 GTSNPN, CDR2 SVGIG (reference sequence). The CDR3 is 13 residues long. V lost 4 bases and J lost 5; bases outside the gene matches: 5. The CDR3: CAWKTSGMNEQYF. CDR3 in DNA: TGTGCCTGGAAAACTAGCGGGATGAACGAGCAGTACTTC.

The V gene is TRBV7-9, the J gene TRBJ1-1, with TRBD1 as a possible D gene (5 bases). The CDR3 contains 11 residues. The germline V and J ends were trimmed by 4 bases and 7 bases, with 7 bases remaining between them. Germline loops: CDR1 SEHNR, CDR2 FQNEAQ (reference sequence). CDR3 residues: CASSSTDEAFF. The CDR3 nucleotides are TGTGCCAGCAGCTCGACAGATGAAGCTTTCTTT.

The chain joins TRBV18 to TRBJ2-7; 7 bases map to TRBD1. V lost 3 bases and J lost 2; bases outside the gene matches: 4. This CDR3 is built from 14 residues. CDR1 and CDR2 from the germline V gene are KGHSH and LQKENI. Written as DNA, the CDR3 is TGTGCCAGCTCACCCGGGACAGAGACCTACGAGCAGTACTTC. It codes for CASSPGTETYEQYF.

The chain employs TRBV4-2 and TRBJ2-5; D unclear. Trimming stripped 4 bases from V and 0 bases from J, with 12 bases between. Germline V gene data show CDR1 as LGHNA and CDR2 as YNFKEQ. The CDR3 has 15 amino acids. CDR3 bases: TGTGCCAGCAGCCCCTCAACCACTAACCAAGAGACCCAGTACTTC. It encodes CASSPSTTNQETQYF.

This clone has a handful of counts. This chain uses TRBV28 with TRBJ1-2; 7 bases agree with TRBD1. Germline loops: CDR1 MDHEN, CDR2 SYDVKM. The CDR3 has 15 residues. V was clipped by 5 bases and J by 2 bases; unmatched bases: 8. The DNA for the CDR3 is TGTGCCAGCAGTGACCCGGGACAGATGAACTATGGCTACACCTTC. Its protein product is CASSDPGQMNYGYTF.

This clone came up a few times. This rearrangement joins TRBV6-1 to TRBJ1-5, with 7 bases aligning to TRBD1. Looked up from germline, CDR1 is MNHNS and CDR2 is SASEGT. This CDR3 has 16 residues. Trimming at V came to 2 bases and at J to 3 bases, leaving 7 bases not matched to a gene. The CDR3 DNA sequence: TGTGCCAGCAGTGAAATTAAGGGACAGAACAATCAGCCCCAGCATTTT. Its translation is CASSEIKGQNNQPQHF.

The J gene is TRBJ1-4, the V gene TRBV11-2, with 10 bases fitting TRBD1. Germline-derived CDR1 and CDR2 are SGHAT and FQNNGV. V trimming: 5 bases; J trimming: 8 bases; junction bases outside the gene matches: 8. CDR3 length: 15 amino acids. CDR3 DNA: TGTGCCAGCAGCGCAACCGGGACAGGGGACGAAAAACTGTTTTTT. Translation: CASSATGTGDEKLFF.

This sequence joins TRBV7-9 and TRBJ1-6, with TRBD1 as a possible D gene (6 bases). This CDR3 has 16 residues. V shed 3 bases and J shed 7 bases, with 16 bases lying between them. CDR1 SEHNR and CDR2 FQNEAQ come from the germline V gene (reference sequence). The CDR3 protein is CASSLNRVSGNSPLHF. CDR3 nucleotides: TGTGCCAGCAGCTTGAACAGGGTGTCGGGGAATTCACCCCTCCACTTT.

The sample holds a few counts of this clone. V gene TRBV4-1 combines with J gene TRBJ2-2; D perhaps matches TRBD1 (6 bases). The CDR3 loop spans 14 amino acids. Trimming removed 0 bases at V and 6 bases at J, with 8 bases between. Germline CDR1 reads MGHRA; CDR2 reads YSYEKL. The CDR3 DNA reads as TGCGCCAGCAGCCAAGACTCAGGGGCCGGGGAGCTGTTTTTT. Its translation: CASSQDSGAGELFF.

The V call is TRBV6-6, the J call TRBJ1-5; maybe TRBD1 (6 bases). V shed 2 bases and J shed 6 bases, with 11 bases lying between them. The CDR3 has 14 residues. CDR1 is MNHNY, CDR2 SVGAGI, per germline (reference sequence). CDR3 protein: CASSYGGASQPQHF. The CDR3 coding sequence is TGTGCCAGCAGTTACGGGGGGGCCAGTCAGCCCCAGCATTTT.

The chain links TRBV5-1 to TRBJ2-5; D is unresolved. The CDR3 runs 11 residues. Germline-derived CDR1 and CDR2 are SGHRS and YFSETQ. Trimming removed 7 bases at V and 4 bases at J, with 8 bases between. The CDR3 region is CASRSLETQYF. The CDR3 DNA reads TGCGCCAGCCGCTCCCTAGAGACCCAGTACTTC.

The rearrangement uses TRBV18 and TRBJ1-5, with 7 bases matching TRBD1. V shed 4 bases and J 7 bases; nucleotides not matched to a gene: 7. CDR1 KGHSH and CDR2 LQKENI come from the germline V gene. The CDR3 loop spans 14 amino acids. CDR3 sequence (DNA): TGTGCCAGCTCACTTGACAGGGAAGAACAGCCCCAGCATTTT. Encoded protein: CASSLDREEQPQHF.

There are a few counts of this clone. The chain recombines TRBV19 with TRBJ2-3, with TRBD2 identical over 11 bases. After removal of 4 bases from V and 2 bases from J, the junction contained 5 bases not matched to a gene. Germline V lookup: CDR1 LNHDA, CDR2 SQIVND (reference sequence). There are 16 residues in the CDR3. The CDR3: CASSKSSGGPTDTQYF. As DNA, the CDR3 is TGTGCCAGTAGTAAATCTAGCGGGGGGCCCACAGATACGCAGTATTTT.

The rearrangement links TRBV7-2 to TRBJ2-1, with D tentatively TRBD1 (6 bases). The CDR3 loop spans 14 amino acids. Germline assignment: CDR1 SGHTA and CDR2 FQGNSA. V lost 5 bases and J 1 base, leaving 9 bases between the germline ends. Here the CDR3 reads CASSGGLSYNEQFF. CDR3 in DNA: TGTGCCAGCAGCGGGGGCCTATCCTACAATGAGCAGTTCTTC.

The chain combines TRBV5-1 with TRBJ2-1; 7 bases are a match to TRBD2. This CDR3 has 17 residues. Germline V gene sequence: CDR1 SGHRS, CDR2 YFSETQ. J lost 0 bases, V lost 3 bases, and 9 bases had no gene match. In DNA form, the CDR3 reads TGCGCCAGCAGCTGGTCCTCTCGCGGGAGCTCCTACAATGAGCAGTTCTTC. Protein: CASSWSSRGSSYNEQFF.

The chain is built from TRBV6-5 and TRBJ2-7; unclear D gene. This CDR3 has 12 residues. Germline CDR1 MNHEY, CDR2 SVGAGI. Trimming cost V 6 bases and J 5 bases, with 11 bases left between them. CDR3 DNA: TGTGCCAGCAGCTCTTCAGTGGACGAGCAGTACTTC. Amino acids: CASSSSVDEQYF.